This TCR beta chain was retrieved from a study of blood T cell repertoires in COVID-19. Study-level background: Acute-phase and convalescent COVID-19 samples originated in the United States, Italy and Spain. The cDNA or gDNA used as material had been derived from T cells, B-cell-depleted T cells, or PBMCs.

Methods used by the authors: Amplifying reference gene primers gave estimates of nucleated cell counts. Profiling relied on immunoSEQ multiplex PCR, and the TCRdb table lists in-frame clones only, not all of them. D and trimming were read from the DNA, whereas the V and J calls and clone size are those reported in that table. Among approximately 150,000 clones listed, approximately 81% were seen once. J lost 5 bases, V lost 7 bases, and 8 bases had no gene match. CDR1 and CDR2 (germline): SGHTA, FQGNSA. The CDR3 totals 14 residues. This receptor was identified in a human donor with acute or convalescent COVID-19. The donor label of this sample is uncertain. The sample was peripheral blood. The chain joins TRBV7-2 to TRBJ2-3, with 8 bases matching TRBD2. Here the CDR3 DNA reads TGTGCCAGCACCCTTAGCGGGGTAGGAGATACGCAGTATTTT. Its translation is CASTLSGVGDTQYF.